This entry lists 28 T cell receptor beta chains sequenced from one sample in a study of T cells in localized non-small cell lung cancer. TCRdb's copy holds only in-frame clones and misses some; the assay was immunoSEQ multiplex PCR. The table records approximately 140,000 clones, about 89% of them present only once. The specimen was peripheral blood, collected before any cancer treatment. The origin of the receptors is a female donor of 60 years or more with stage I lung adenocarcinoma.

The chain employs TRBV2 and TRBJ2-1, with 7 bases fitting TRBD1. This CDR3 region has 15 residues. CDR1 SNHLY and CDR2 FYNNEI come from the germline V gene. The V gene end was trimmed by 5 bases and the J gene end by 6 bases; junction bases not matched to a gene: 10. The CDR3 bases are TGTGCCAGCAGTTCCTATGACAGGGAAGGCAATGAGCAGTTCTTC. It encodes CASSSYDREGNEQFF.

The rearrangement joins TRBV5-1 to TRBJ2-5, with 11 bases lining up with TRBD2. Germline CDR1 is SGHRS and CDR2 is YFSETQ. V lost 2 bases, J lost 5 bases, and 5 bases stayed unmatched. The CDR3 has 15 amino acids. CDR3 sequence (DNA): TGCGCCAGCAGCTTCGTAGCGGGAGGGCCTGAGACCCAGTACTTC. Protein: CASSFVAGGPETQYF. The full variable domain, in which reference TRBV5-1 and TRBJ2-5 provide the parts outside the CDR3, is KAGVTQTPRYLIKTRGQQVTLSCSPISGHRSVSWYQQTPGQGLQFLFEYFSETQRNKGNFPGRFSGRQFSNSRSEMNVSTLELGDSALYLCASSFVAGGPETQYFGPGTRLLVL.

The V and J genes are TRBV28 and TRBJ2-7, with TRBD1 matching over 9 bases. Germline V gives CDR1 MDHEN, CDR2 SYDVKM. There are 15 residues in the CDR3. V shed 7 bases and J 9 bases; nucleotides not matched to a gene: 16. CDR3 protein: CASKNRDRALGGQYF. CDR3 DNA sequence: TGTGCCAGCAAAAACCGGGACAGGGCCCTAGGAGGGCAGTACTTC.

The chain carries TRBV19 and TRBJ2-1, with 8 bases lining up with TRBD2. Germline CDR1 is LNHDA and CDR2 is SQIVND (reference sequence). V shed 3 bases, J shed 7 bases, and the junction held 8 bases outside the gene matches. The CDR3 consists of 15 residues. The CDR3, as DNA: TGTGCCAGTAGTATTCTAGCGGGTCAGGGAAATGAGCAGTTCTTC. This sequence encodes CASSILAGQGNEQFF.

V is TRBV7-3 and J is TRBJ2-1, with a possible D match to TRBD2 (5 bases). The CDR3 covers 14 residues. V was clipped by 0 bases and J by 7 bases, with 10 bases between them. CDR1 is SGHTA, CDR2 FQGTGA, per germline. The CDR3 bases are TGTGCCAGCAGCTTAACCGGGAACACTAATGAGCAGTTCTTC. It codes for CASSLTGNTNEQFF.

The rearrangement links TRBV5-4 to TRBJ2-5; 7 bases agree with TRBD1. The V gene's germline CDR1 is SGHNT and CDR2 YYREEE (reference sequence). V lost 4 bases to trimming and J lost 2 bases; unmatched junction nucleotides: 11. The CDR3 runs 16 residues. CDR3 sequence: CASSHQRTGRQETQYF. CDR3 nucleotides: TGTGCCAGCAGCCACCAAAGGACAGGACGGCAAGAGACCCAGTACTTC.

This sequence joins TRBV6-1 and TRBJ1-5; D is uncertain. CDR3 size: 14 residues. V dropped 2 bases and J dropped 2 bases, with 7 bases sitting between them. From germline, CDR1 is MNHNS and CDR2 SASEGT. Here the CDR3 reads CASSELGGNQPQHF. Written as DNA, the CDR3 is TGTGCCAGCAGTGAACTCGGGGGCAATCAGCCCCAGCATTTT.

The J gene is TRBJ2-1, the V gene TRBV19, with 13 bases aligning to TRBD2. CDR3 length: 16 amino acids. V trimming: 1 base; J trimming: 6 bases; junction bases outside the gene matches: 3. The germline CDR1 and CDR2 sequences are LNHDA and SQIVND (reference sequence). Here the CDR3 reads CASSIGTSGSFNEQFF. Here the CDR3 DNA reads TGTGCCAGTAGTATAGGGACTAGCGGGAGTTTCAATGAGCAGTTCTTC. The full variable domain, its missing parts supplied by reference TRBV19 and TRBJ2-1, is DGGITQSPKYLFRKEGQNVTLSCEQNLNHDAMYWYRQDPGQGLRLIYYSQIVNDFQKGDIAEGYSVSREKKESFPLTVTSAQKNPTAFYLCASSIGTSGSFNEQFFGPGTRLTVL.

The chain combines TRBV5-4 with TRBJ2-1, with 9 bases matching TRBD2. Germline V gene sequence: CDR1 SGHNT, CDR2 YYREEE (reference sequence). Trimming cost V 3 bases and J 4 bases; bases outside gene matches: 5. This CDR3 is built from 15 residues. In nucleotides, the CDR3 is TGTGCCAGCAGCTCAGGACTAGCGCTATACAATGAGCAGTTCTTC. This encodes CASSSGLALYNEQFF. The entire variable domain, with the rest obtained from reference TRBV5-4 and TRBJ2-1, is as follows: ETGVTQSPTHLIKTRGQQVTLRCSSQSGHNTVSWYQQALGQGPQFIFQYYREEENGRGNFPPRFSGLQFPNYSSELNVNALELDDSALYLCASSSGLALYNEQFFGPGTRLTVL.

The rearrangement uses TRBV6-5 and TRBJ2-4; D unclear. Germline V CDR1 and CDR2: MNHEY, SVGAGI. This CDR3 is built from 12 residues. Between the trimmed V and J ends, which lost 5 bases and 5 bases, there was a span of 7 bases. The CDR3 nucleotides read TGTGCCAGCAGTCCGACGGAAAACATTCAGTACTTC. It yields the protein CASSPTENIQYF.

This sequence joins TRBV18 and TRBJ2-3; no firm D call. The V and J ends lost 1 base and 5 bases respectively, with 10 bases between them. The CDR3 runs 14 residues. Per the germline V gene, CDR1 is KGHSH and CDR2 is LQKENI. The CDR3 loop reads CASSPRAVLDTQYF. CDR3 nucleotides: TGTGCCAGCTCACCACGGGCCGTTTTAGATACGCAGTATTTT.

V usage is TRBV7-3 and J usage is TRBJ1-2; D is ambiguous. CDR3 length equals 15 residues. CDR1 SGHTA and CDR2 FQGTGA come from the germline V gene. Deletions cut 5 bases from V and 8 bases from J, with 21 bases between. CDR3 in DNA: TGTGCCAGCAGCACATCCGGTACCCAAATGGAGGGCTACACCTTC. Its protein product is CASSTSGTQMEGYTF.

This chain links TRBV18 with TRBJ2-4; 7 bases align to TRBD1. Germline V CDR1 and CDR2: KGHSH, LQKENI. The CDR3 loop spans 15 amino acids. The trim removed 5 bases at V and 0 bases at J, leaving 4 bases unmatched. The CDR3 spells CASSGTGVAKNIQYF. CDR3 DNA sequence: TGTGCCAGCTCAGGAACAGGGGTAGCCAAAAACATTCAGTACTTC.

This clone was counted a few times. This chain uses TRBV5-1 with TRBJ1-5; 7 bases line up with TRBD1. V shed 0 bases and J 2 bases; nucleotides not matched to a gene: 8. The germline CDR1 and CDR2 sequences are SGHRS and YFSETQ. The CDR3 extends over 17 amino acids. The CDR3 coding sequence is TGCGCCAGCAGCTTGGCCCCCTCAACAGGGGGCAATCAGCCCCAGCATTTT. Translation gives CASSLAPSTGGNQPQHF.

V and J are TRBV27 and TRBJ2-3; 12 nucleotides line up with TRBD1. CDR1 is MNHEY, CDR2 SMNVEV, per germline (reference sequence). The CDR3 spans 21 residues. The trim removed 5 bases at V and 2 bases at J, leaving 20 bases unmatched. CDR3 protein: CASSPKRIPGQGARFTDTQYF. CDR3 DNA: TGTGCCAGCAGTCCCAAACGGATTCCGGGACAGGGGGCGCGTTTCACAGATACGCAGTATTTT.

The chain carries TRBV4-2 and TRBJ2-3; D remains unclear. The CDR3 is 13 residues long. The V end was cut by 2 bases, the J end by 3 bases, with 6 bases between. CDR1 LGHNA and CDR2 YNFKEQ come from the germline V gene. CDR3 bases: TGTGCCAGCAGCCAATCGGTTACAGATACGCAGTATTTT. It translates to CASSQSVTDTQYF.

The rearrangement joins TRBV15 to TRBJ2-1, with D perhaps matching TRBD1 (6 bases). This CDR3 has 15 amino acids. V shed 3 bases and J shed 6 bases, with 15 bases lying between them. Germline CDR1 is LNHNV and CDR2 is YYDKDF (reference sequence). This CDR3 reads CATSSRTQGGNEQFF. The CDR3, as DNA: TGTGCCACCAGCAGCAGGACCCAAGGGGGCAATGAGCAGTTCTTC.

The chain combines TRBV4-1 with TRBJ2-5; TRBD2 matches at 8 bases. This CDR3 spans 15 amino acids. V was clipped by 1 base and J by 5 bases; unmatched bases: 6. Germline CDR1 reads MGHRA; CDR2 reads YSYEKL. CDR3 nucleotide sequence: TGCGCCAGCAGCCAAGGGACTAGCCGGGGGGAGACCCAGTACTTC. Translation gives CASSQGTSRGETQYF.

The chain is built from TRBV6-5 and TRBJ2-7, with TRBD2 matching 11 bases. Trimming at V came to 6 bases and at J to 5 bases, leaving 6 bases not matched to a gene. The CDR3 is made up of 14 amino acids. Germline CDR1 is MNHEY and CDR2 is SVGAGI. The CDR3 here is CASSPLAGEHEQYF. In nucleotides, the CDR3 is TGTGCCAGCAGCCCACTAGCGGGAGAACACGAGCAGTACTTC.

V and J are TRBV6-6 and TRBJ2-7; D possibly corresponds to TRBD2 (5 bases). This CDR3 contains 13 residues. Germline V lookup: CDR1 MNHNY, CDR2 SVGAGI (reference sequence). V gave up 3 bases and J gave up 3 bases, with 9 bases separating them. The CDR3 DNA follows: TGTGCCAGCAGTTATCCGGGGTTCTACGAGCAGTACTTC. Its translation: CASSYPGFYEQYF.

The V gene is TRBV20-1, the J gene TRBJ2-1; unclear D gene. Between the trimmed V and J ends, which lost 3 bases and 8 bases, there was a span of 5 bases. The germline V gene has CDR1 DFQATT and CDR2 SNEGSKA (reference sequence). The CDR3 is made up of 10 amino acids. The CDR3 DNA sequence: TGCAGTGCTAGTCCCCATGAGCAGTTCTTC. Translation: CSASPHEQFF.

The chain joins TRBV27 to TRBJ2-7; tentatively, D is TRBD2 (6 bases). The CDR3 loop spans 15 amino acids. Germline CDR1 MNHEY, CDR2 SMNVEV (reference sequence). Trimming left V 3 bases short and J 4 bases short, with 16 bases between. The CDR3 DNA sequence: TGTGCCAGCAGTTTGCTCGGGGGTCAGAAGTACGAGCAGTACTTC. Protein: CASSLLGGQKYEQYF.

The table lists this clone with a count of one. The J gene is TRBJ1-4, the V gene TRBV5-8; TRBD1 is a possible D gene (6 bases). Germline values: CDR1 SGHTS, CDR2 YDEGEE. CDR3 length: 14 residues. The V end was cut by 5 bases, the J end by 5 bases, with 13 bases between. The CDR3 DNA follows: TGTGCCAGCAGAAAGACAGGAGGAAATGAAAAACTGTTTTTT. Translating gives CASRKTGGNEKLFF.

The chain employs TRBV4-1 and TRBJ1-2, with D unclear. V was trimmed by 1 base and J by 8 bases, leaving 11 bases between them. Germline V gene data show CDR1 as MGHRA and CDR2 as YSYEKL. The CDR3 covers 13 residues. The CDR3 loop reads CASSQGAGEGYTF. As DNA, the CDR3 is TGCGCCAGCAGCCAAGGTGCGGGAGAAGGCTACACCTTC.

In its sample, this clone was seen a few times. No conserved phenylalanine or tryptophan ends this CDR3, so it is likely a read error. No DNA is shown, since the ends of the CDR3 on it are uncertain; the CDR3 is the one TCRdb lists. This rearrangement joins TRBV6-4 to TRBJ1-4. The CDR3 contains 8 residues when both ends are counted. Germline V gene data show CDR1 as MRHNA and CDR2 as SNTAGT. This chain's CDR3 is CASSLPFC.

The V and J genes are TRBV6-8 and TRBJ2-5; 11 bases are a match to TRBD2. The CDR3 is 17 amino acids. The ends lost 7 bases at V and 4 bases at J; junction bases unmatched: 14. Germline V gene lookup returns CDR1 MNHGY and CDR2 SAAAGT. This CDR3 reads CASTSVLAGARLETQYF. The CDR3 region has the DNA TGTGCCAGCACGTCTGTACTAGCGGGAGCCCGGCTAGAGACCCAGTACTTC.

The chain carries TRBV4-2 and TRBJ2-7; D gene uncertain. CDR1 is LGHNA and CDR2 is YNFKEQ in the germline V gene. Trimming removed 1 base at V and 3 bases at J, with 10 bases between. The CDR3 has 14 amino acids. The CDR3 is CASSQGLSSYEQYF. For the CDR3, the DNA is TGTGCCAGCAGCCAAGGGCTATCCAGCTACGAGCAGTACTTC.

This clone was seen a handful of times. The chain combines TRBV7-9 with TRBJ2-7, with a weak D call TRBD1 (6 bases). Germline loops: CDR1 SEHNR, CDR2 FQNEAQ (reference sequence). The CDR3 covers 16 residues. V shed 7 bases and J shed 4 bases, with 23 bases lying between them. The CDR3: CASKTKGLLGGYEQYF. In nucleotides, the CDR3 is TGTGCCAGCAAGACCAAGGGGCTTTTAGGGGGATACGAGCAGTACTTC.